These T cell receptor beta chains were read from a single sample in a study of shared clonotypes between healthy human individuals. Clones were read by immunoSEQ multiplex PCR, and TCRdb kept only the in-frame ones, dropping some. The table lists some 1 million clones, approximately 68% of them singletons. The sequenced sample consisted of memory CD4+ T cells sorted from blood. These receptors were obtained from a man aged 18 to 29 in good health. Each CDR3 is given with its conserved first and last residue. Fields, in order: CDR3 protein, CDR3 DNA, clone size, D gene, CDR3 length, J gene, V gene. The D gene is left open where the match is weak. The listing skips clone size in some rows; elsewhere it reads once, few, many or a size class.

CDR3aa: CASSRTPMNTEAFF
CDR3nt: TGTGCCAGCAGCCGAACCCCCATGAACACTGAAGCTTTCTTT
abundance: -
d_gene: -
len: 14
j_gene: TRBJ1-1
v_gene: TRBV7-2

CDR3aa: CASRRGETQYF
CDR3nt: TGTGCCAGCCGCAGGGGGGAGACCCAGTACTTC
abundance: -
d_gene: TRBD1
len: 11
j_gene: TRBJ2-5
v_gene: TRBV2

CDR3aa: CASSYTGPQYF
CDR3nt: TGTGCCAGCAGCTATACCGGGCCACAGTACTTC
abundance: -
d_gene: -
len: 11
j_gene: TRBJ2-7
v_gene: TRBV5-6

CDR3aa: CASSLAGFADTQYF
CDR3nt: TGTGCCAGCAGCTTAGCGGGGTTTGCAGATACGCAGTATTTT
abundance: few
d_gene: -
len: 14
j_gene: TRBJ2-3
v_gene: TRBV7-9

CDR3aa: CASSLTARAEQYF
CDR3nt: TGCGCCAGCAGCTTGACGGCCAGAGCCGAGCAGTACTTC
abundance: -
d_gene: -
len: 13
j_gene: TRBJ2-7
v_gene: TRBV5-1

CDR3aa: CASTMGVRETQYF
CDR3nt: TGTGCCAGCACCATGGGAGTGAGGGAGACCCAGTACTTC
abundance: many
d_gene: -
len: 13
j_gene: TRBJ2-5
v_gene: TRBV7-2

CDR3aa: CASSLNTGTDNSPLHF
CDR3nt: TGCGCCAGCAGCTTGAATACAGGGACCGATAATTCACCCCTCCACTTT
abundance: -
d_gene: -
len: 16
j_gene: TRBJ1-6
v_gene: TRBV5-1

CDR3aa: CASSLVVGTGEKLFF
CDR3nt: TGTGCCAGCAGCTTGGTGGTGGGGACGGGAGAAAAACTGTTTTTT
abundance: -
d_gene: -
len: 15
j_gene: TRBJ1-4
v_gene: TRBV5-8

CDR3aa: CASSPQRNQPQHF
CDR3nt: TGTGCCAGCAGTCCACAGCGAAATCAGCCCCAGCATTTT
abundance: -
d_gene: -
len: 13
j_gene: TRBJ1-5
v_gene: TRBV7-2

CDR3aa: CASSQDPGQGALSNTEAFF
CDR3nt: TGCGCCAGCAGCCAAGATCCGGGACAGGGGGCCCTTTCGAACACTGAAGCTTTCTTT
abundance: -
d_gene: TRBD1
len: 19
j_gene: TRBJ1-1
v_gene: TRBV4-3

CDR3aa: CASSPFSGSGNEQFF
CDR3nt: TGTGCCAGCAGTCCTTTTAGCGGGAGTGGTAATGAGCAGTTCTTC
abundance: -
d_gene: TRBD2
len: 15
j_gene: TRBJ2-1
v_gene: TRBV9

CDR3aa: CASSSGGTSLETQYF
CDR3nt: TGCGCCAGCAGCTCGGGAGGGACTAGTTTGGAGACCCAGTACTTC
abundance: -
d_gene: TRBD2
len: 15
j_gene: TRBJ2-5
v_gene: TRBV5-1

CDR3aa: CASRGSPGEKLFF
CDR3nt: TGCGCCAGCAGGGGATCGCCCGGGGAAAAACTGTTTTTT
abundance: -
d_gene: -
len: 13
j_gene: TRBJ1-4
v_gene: TRBV10-1

CDR3aa: CASSFPPSGGTSSTDTQYF
CDR3nt: TGTGCCAGCAGTTTCCCCCCTAGCGGGGGGACATCTAGCACAGATACGCAGTATTTT
abundance: -
d_gene: TRBD2
len: 19
j_gene: TRBJ2-3
v_gene: TRBV5-6

CDR3aa: CASGLFTGQPQHF
CDR3nt: TGTGCTAGTGGTTTGTTTACAGGCCAGCCCCAGCATTTT
abundance: -
d_gene: -
len: 13
j_gene: TRBJ1-5
v_gene: TRBV12-5

CDR3aa: CASRTGTDTQYF
CDR3nt: TGTGCCAGCCGAACAGGCACAGATACGCAGTATTTT
abundance: -
d_gene: -
len: 12
j_gene: TRBJ2-3
v_gene: TRBV6-6

CDR3aa: CASRKQGINSPLHF
CDR3nt: TGTGCCAGCAGGAAACAGGGTATTAATTCACCCCTCCACTTT
abundance: -
d_gene: -
len: 14
j_gene: TRBJ1-6
v_gene: TRBV6-6

CDR3aa: CASSPSGTKYGYTF
CDR3nt: TGTGCCAGCAGCCCCAGTGGGACAAAATATGGCTACACCTTC
abundance: -
d_gene: -
len: 14
j_gene: TRBJ1-2
v_gene: TRBV6-5

CDR3aa: CASSKQGAGELFF
CDR3nt: TGTGCCAGCAGTAAGCAGGGGGCTGGGGAGCTGTTTTTT
abundance: -
d_gene: TRBD1
len: 13
j_gene: TRBJ2-2
v_gene: TRBV2

CDR3aa: CASSQPRDNSYEQYF
CDR3nt: TGCGCCAGCAGCCAGCCCCGGGACAACTCCTACGAGCAGTACTTC
abundance: few
d_gene: -
len: 15
j_gene: TRBJ2-7
v_gene: TRBV4-3

CDR3aa: CAWRVSGINSPLHF
CDR3nt: TGTGCCTGGAGAGTGTCAGGGATTAATTCACCCCTCCACTTT
abundance: many
d_gene: -
len: 14
j_gene: TRBJ1-6
v_gene: TRBV30

CDR3aa: CASSSSGRGEQFF
CDR3nt: TGCGCCAGCAGTTCTAGCGGGAGGGGTGAGCAGTTCTTC
abundance: -
d_gene: TRBD2
len: 13
j_gene: TRBJ2-1
v_gene: TRBV10-1

CDR3aa: CASTQLGAYEQYF
CDR3nt: TGTGCCAGCACCCAATTAGGGGCCTACGAGCAGTACTTC
abundance: -
d_gene: -
len: 13
j_gene: TRBJ2-7
v_gene: TRBV2

CDR3aa: CASSLHRGLGASGGSLSYEQYF
CDR3nt: TGCGCCAGCAGCCTCCACAGGGGGCTAGGCGCTAGCGGGGGGTCATTGTCCTACGAGCAGTACTTC
abundance: once
d_gene: TRBD2
len: 22
j_gene: TRBJ2-7
v_gene: TRBV5-1

CDR3aa: CASSPGQGQETQYF
CDR3nt: TGCGCCAGCAGCCCCGGACAGGGACAAGAGACCCAGTACTTC
abundance: -
d_gene: TRBD1
len: 14
j_gene: TRBJ2-5
v_gene: TRBV5-1

CDR3aa: CASVQGNTDTQYF
CDR3nt: TGTGCCAGCGTCCAGGGGAATACAGATACGCAGTATTTT
abundance: -
d_gene: -
len: 13
j_gene: TRBJ2-3
v_gene: TRBV14

CDR3aa: CASSSPPQHF
CDR3nt: TGTGCCAGCAGTTCTCCACCCCAGCATTTT
abundance: -
d_gene: -
len: 10
j_gene: TRBJ1-5
v_gene: TRBV6-5

CDR3aa: CASSENTGNTEAFF
CDR3nt: TGTGCCAGCAGCGAGAACACAGGGAACACTGAAGCTTTCTTT
abundance: -
d_gene: -
len: 14
j_gene: TRBJ1-1
v_gene: TRBV9

CDR3aa: CASSDGAGAWYEQYF
CDR3nt: TGCGCCAGCAGCGACGGGGCGGGAGCTTGGTACGAGCAGTACTTC
abundance: once
d_gene: TRBD2
len: 15
j_gene: TRBJ2-7
v_gene: TRBV5-1

CDR3aa: CASSSQGAQGETQYF
CDR3nt: TGCGCCAGCAGCTCCCAGGGGGCCCAGGGGGAGACCCAGTACTTC
abundance: -
d_gene: TRBD1
len: 15
j_gene: TRBJ2-5
v_gene: TRBV5-1

CDR3aa: CASSSVQETQYF
CDR3nt: TGTGCCAGCAGTTCGGTCCAAGAGACCCAGTACTTC
abundance: -
d_gene: -
len: 12
j_gene: TRBJ2-5
v_gene: TRBV6-6

CDR3aa: CASSFRGPQETQYF
CDR3nt: TGTGCCAGCAGCTTTCGGGGGCCCCAAGAGACCCAGTACTTC
abundance: -
d_gene: -
len: 14
j_gene: TRBJ2-5
v_gene: TRBV5-4

CDR3aa: CASSPPGQSYEQYF
CDR3nt: TGTGCCAGCAGTCCCCCGGGACAGTCCTACGAGCAGTACTTC
abundance: -
d_gene: TRBD1
len: 14
j_gene: TRBJ2-7
v_gene: TRBV28

CDR3aa: CASSAREQGLGSGANVLTF
CDR3nt: TGTGCCAGCAGCGCCCGAGAACAGGGATTAGGGTCTGGGGCCAACGTCCTGACTTTC
abundance: -
d_gene: -
len: 19
j_gene: TRBJ2-6
v_gene: TRBV9

CDR3aa: CASSFLGTGGEKTQYF
CDR3nt: TGTGCCAGCAGTTTTCTCGGGACAGGGGGCGAAAAGACCCAGTACTTC
abundance: -
d_gene: TRBD1
len: 16
j_gene: TRBJ2-5
v_gene: TRBV28

CDR3aa: CASSGGAAGNTIYF
CDR3nt: TGTGCCAGCAGTGGGGGGGCAGCTGGAAACACCATATATTTT
abundance: -
d_gene: -
len: 14
j_gene: TRBJ1-3
v_gene: TRBV6-5

CDR3aa: CASSLLGGYPPPGELFF
CDR3nt: TGTGCCAGCAGCTTACTGGGGGGCTACCCCCCACCCGGGGAGCTGTTTTTT
abundance: few
d_gene: -
len: 17
j_gene: TRBJ2-2
v_gene: TRBV7-2

CDR3aa: CASSLEAARYTGELFF
CDR3nt: TGTGCCAGCAGCTTAGAAGCGGCGCGGTATACCGGGGAGCTGTTTTTT
abundance: -
d_gene: -
len: 16
j_gene: TRBJ2-2
v_gene: TRBV11-2

CDR3aa: CAWTRGGTYNEQFF
CDR3nt: TGTGCCTGGACCCGCGGGGGGACCTACAATGAGCAGTTCTTC
abundance: -
d_gene: TRBD2
len: 14
j_gene: TRBJ2-1
v_gene: TRBV30

CDR3aa: CASSEEGPSRF
CDR3nt: TGTGCCAGCAGTGAAGAGGGACCGTCCAGGTTT
abundance: few
d_gene: -
len: 11
j_gene: TRBJ1-6
v_gene: TRBV2

CDR3aa: CASSSTPMSAGELFF
CDR3nt: TGTGCCAGCAGCTCCACCCCTATGAGCGCCGGGGAGCTGTTTTTT
abundance: -
d_gene: -
len: 15
j_gene: TRBJ2-2
v_gene: TRBV7-8

CDR3aa: CASSPSGTSGRAVHEQYF
CDR3nt: TGTGCCAGCAGCCCGTCCGGGACTAGCGGGAGGGCGGTGCACGAGCAGTACTTC
abundance: once
d_gene: TRBD2
len: 18
j_gene: TRBJ2-7
v_gene: TRBV2

CDR3aa: CASSHGAETQYF
CDR3nt: TGTGCTAGCAGTCATGGGGCCGAGACCCAGTACTTC
abundance: few
d_gene: -
len: 12
j_gene: TRBJ2-5
v_gene: TRBV7-7

CDR3aa: CAWSPAGVDEQYF
CDR3nt: TGTGCCTGGAGTCCGGCGGGAGTGGACGAGCAGTACTTC
abundance: -
d_gene: TRBD2
len: 13
j_gene: TRBJ2-7
v_gene: TRBV30

CDR3aa: CASSVDRVIYNEQFF
CDR3nt: TGTGCCAGCAGCGTGGACAGGGTCATCTACAATGAGCAGTTCTTC
abundance: many
d_gene: TRBD1
len: 15
j_gene: TRBJ2-1
v_gene: TRBV2

CDR3aa: CASSSLPNQPQHF
CDR3nt: TGTGCCAGCAGTTCGCTACCCAATCAGCCCCAGCATTTT
abundance: -
d_gene: -
len: 13
j_gene: TRBJ1-5
v_gene: TRBV27